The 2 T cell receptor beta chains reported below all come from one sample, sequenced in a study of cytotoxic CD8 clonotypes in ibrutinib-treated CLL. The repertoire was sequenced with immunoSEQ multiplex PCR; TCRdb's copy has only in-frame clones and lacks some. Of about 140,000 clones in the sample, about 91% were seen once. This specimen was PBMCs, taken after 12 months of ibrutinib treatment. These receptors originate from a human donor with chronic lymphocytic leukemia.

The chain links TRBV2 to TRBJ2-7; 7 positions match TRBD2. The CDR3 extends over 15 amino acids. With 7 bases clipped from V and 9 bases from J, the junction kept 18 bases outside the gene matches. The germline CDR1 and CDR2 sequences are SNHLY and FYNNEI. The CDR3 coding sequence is TGTGCCAGCAATGCCCAGGACGGGAGGCCCTACCGGCAGTACTTC. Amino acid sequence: CASNAQDGRPYRQYF.

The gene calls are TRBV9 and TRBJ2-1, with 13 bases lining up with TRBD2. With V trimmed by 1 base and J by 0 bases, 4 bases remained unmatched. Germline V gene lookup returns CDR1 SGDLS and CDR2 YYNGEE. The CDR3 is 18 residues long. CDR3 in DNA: TGTGCCAGCAGCGTAACTAGCGGGAGGGGATTCTCCTACAATGAGCAGTTCTTC. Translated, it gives CASSVTSGRGFSYNEQFF.